The entry that follows covers one TCR beta chain sequence. Its cognate antigen is unknown. RNA was extracted with the RNeasy kit, and a quantity of roughly 0.45 to 1 ug was reverse transcribed using random hexamers. TCRdb reprocessed the immunoSEQ multiplex PCR reads with MiXCR, giving one entry per CDR3 protein. The sample lists about 180,000 distinct CDR3 sequences, about 96% seen once, with roughly 0.12% in the top ten. The data were obtained in a study of CD8 T cells in Susac syndrome. About the research overall: When their blood was taken, the Susac syndrome patients had either not yet had any therapy, were taking corticosteroids, or were taking intravenous immunoglobulin alone.

This CDR3 has 10 residues. Germline assignment: CDR1 SQVTM and CDR2 ANQGSEA. Whole-study results and caveats: The number of individuals included in the study's TCR sequencing and HLA analysis was acknowledged as relatively small.

Blood CD8+ and CD4+ T cells underwent high-throughput TCR beta sequencing. The chain links TRBV29-1 to TRBJ2-5, with D possibly being TRBD1 (5 bases). The specimen sequenced was CD4+ T cells from PBMCs. The clonotype comes from a human donor with Susac syndrome. The CDR3 protein is CVGARGTQYF. For the CDR3, the DNA is TGCGTTGGGGCCCGCGGGACCCAGTACTTC.